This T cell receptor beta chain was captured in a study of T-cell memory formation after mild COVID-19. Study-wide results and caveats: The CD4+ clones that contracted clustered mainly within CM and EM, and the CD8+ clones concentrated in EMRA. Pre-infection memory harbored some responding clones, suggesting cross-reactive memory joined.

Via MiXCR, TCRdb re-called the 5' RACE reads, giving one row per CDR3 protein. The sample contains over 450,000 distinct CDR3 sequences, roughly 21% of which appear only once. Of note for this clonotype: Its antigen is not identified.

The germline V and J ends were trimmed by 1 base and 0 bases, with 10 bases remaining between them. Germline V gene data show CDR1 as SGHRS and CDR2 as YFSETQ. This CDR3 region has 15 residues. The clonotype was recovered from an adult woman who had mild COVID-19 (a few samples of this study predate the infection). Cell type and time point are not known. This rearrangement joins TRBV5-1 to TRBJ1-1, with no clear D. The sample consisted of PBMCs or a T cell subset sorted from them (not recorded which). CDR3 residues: CASSLSAGMNTEAFF. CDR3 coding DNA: TGCGCCAGCAGCTTGTCGGCAGGTATGAACACTGAAGCTTTCTTT.